This is a list of T cell receptor beta chains from one sample in a study of T cell responses to AZD1222 COVID-19 vaccine. Produced via immunoSEQ multiplex PCR; TCRdb's table is partial and in-frame only. The profile covers about 150,000 clones, with about 88% appearing a single time and approximately 19% taken by the ten largest. Material: peripheral blood, obtained on day 0 of AZD1222 vaccination. Source of these receptors: an adult in good health. Both conserved end residues are part of each CDR3. The D gene is left open where the match is weak. Clone size is not always given. Where it is, it says once, few, many or a class for expanded clones.

>TRBV9|-|TRBJ1-1|TRBD1
CASSVVRGSNTEAFF
TGTGCCAGCAGCGTAGTCAGGGGGTCGAACACTGAAGCTTTCTTT
>TRBV10-2|-|TRBJ2-7|TRBD2
CASTGTSGAYEQYF
TGCGCCAGCACCGGGACTAGCGGGGCCTACGAGCAGTACTTC
>TRBV21-1|-|TRBJ1-1|-
CASSKLGATEAFF
TGTGCCAGCAGCAAACTCGGAGCCACTGAAGCTTTCTTT
>TRBV24-1|-|TRBJ1-2|-
CATSDLGTSSSGYTF
TGTGCCACCAGTGATTTAGGGACATCTTCCTCTGGCTACACCTTC
>TRBV4-3|-|TRBJ1-5|-
CASSQDGRSQPQHF
TGCGCCAGCAGCCAAGACGGACGTAGCCAGCCCCAGCATTTT
>TRBV28|-|TRBJ1-2|TRBD1
CASSSGQGALGYGYTF
TGTGCCAGCAGTTCGGGACAGGGGGCGCTGGGCTATGGCTACACCTTC
>TRBV12-3/TRBV12-4|-|TRBJ1-1|-
CASSSGWAEAFF
TGTGCCAGCAGTTCCGGGTGGGCTGAAGCTTTCTTT
>TRBV2|once|TRBJ2-3|-
CASSVVTDTQYF
TGTGCCAGCAGTGTCGTAACAGATACGCAGTATTTT
>TRBV2|few|TRBJ1-2|-
CASLPAPRTRSRF
TGTGCCAGCCTCCCCGCCCCGAGGACGCGATCACGATTC
>TRBV21-1|-|TRBJ1-1|-
CASSKWVEEPTDTEAFF
TGTGCCAGCAGCAAATGGGTGGAAGAACCTACGGACACTGAAGCTTTCTTT
>TRBV5-1|-|TRBJ2-7|TRBD1
CASSSTGTEQYF
TGCGCCAGCAGCTCGACAGGGACCGAGCAGTACTTC
>TRBV5-1|once|TRBJ2-7|TRBD2
CASSPLAGGRDEQYF
TGCGCCAGCAGCCCCCTAGCGGGAGGAAGGGACGAGCAGTACTTC
>TRBV7-3|-|TRBJ2-3|-
CASSSGGPPNTQYF
TGTGCCAGCAGCTCCGGGGGGCCACCAAATACGCAGTATTTT
>TRBV7-8|-|TRBJ1-2|-
CASSWQGTINYGYTF
TGTGCCAGCAGCTGGCAGGGTACCATAAACTATGGCTACACCTTC
>TRBV18|-|TRBJ2-7|TRBD2
CASRGGASFYEQYF
TGTGCCAGCCGGGGGGGGGCAAGCTTCTACGAGCAGTACTTC
>TRBV28|once|TRBJ1-1|-
CASSPGPNTEAFF
TGTGCCAGCAGTCCCGGTCCGAACACTGAAGCTTTCTTT
>TRBV6-2/TRBV6-3|-|TRBJ2-1|-
CASSYSRLDSFYNEQFF
TGTGCCAGCAGTTACTCGCGCCTGGACAGTTTCTACAATGAGCAGTTCTTC
>TRBV24-1|-|TRBJ2-1|-
CATSEDGTVNEQFF
TGTGCCACCAGTGAAGATGGGACCGTCAATGAGCAGTTCTTC
>TRBV6-6|-|TRBJ2-1|TRBD1
CASSRDSYNEQFF
TGTGCCAGCAGTCGGGACAGCTACAATGAGCAGTTCTTC
>TRBV5-1|-|TRBJ1-3|TRBD1
CASSYGQASSGNTIYF
TGCGCCAGCAGCTACGGACAGGCCAGCTCTGGAAACACCATATATTTT
>TRBV5-1|-|TRBJ2-1|TRBD1
CASRTRDSVLDGYEQFF
TGCGCCAGCAGAACCCGGGACAGCGTGTTGGATGGGTATGAGCAGTTCTTC
>TRBV5-4|-|TRBJ2-5|TRBD2
CASSNPSGEETQYF
TGTGCCAGCAGCAATCCTAGCGGAGAAGAGACCCAGTACTTC
>TRBV5-1|-|TRBJ2-5|-
CASSLGPGTQTQYF
TGCGCCAGCAGCTTGGGCCCAGGGACTCAGACCCAGTACTTC
>TRBV5-1|-|TRBJ2-7|TRBD1
CASSSTGGPPSYEQYF
TGCGCCAGCAGCTCTACAGGGGGCCCCCCAAGCTACGAGCAGTACTTC
>TRBV24-1|-|TRBJ2-1|-
CATSDFTGQFF
TGTGCCACCAGTGATTTTACTGGGCAGTTCTTC
>TRBV6-5|-|TRBJ1-1|-
CASNRDTPPEAFF
TGTGCCAGCAACCGGGACACCCCGCCTGAAGCTTTCTTT
>TRBV21-1|-|TRBJ1-6|-
CASSKAGGPYNSPLHF
TGTGCCAGCAGCAAAGCGGGGGGACCCTATAATTCACCCCTCCACTTT
>TRBV30|-|TRBJ1-2|TRBD1
CAWSRQGRGYTF
TGTGCCTGGAGCAGACAGGGCCGTGGCTACACCTTC
>TRBV19|-|TRBJ1-3|TRBD1
CASGRDSSFSGNTIYF
TGTGCCAGTGGTCGGGACAGCTCCTTCTCTGGAAACACCATATATTTT
>TRBV14|-|TRBJ2-3|TRBD2
CASSQELRGDTDTQYF
TGTGCCAGCAGCCAAGAACTACGGGGGGACACAGATACGCAGTATTTT
>TRBV30|-|TRBJ1-4|TRBD1
CAWSTGREGEKLFF
TGTGCCTGGTCGACAGGGCGGGAGGGTGAAAAACTGTTTTTT
>TRBV30|-|TRBJ1-2|TRBD1
CAHQDGTAYGYTF
TGTGCCCACCAGGACGGGACAGCTTATGGCTACACCTTC
>TRBV6-6|-|TRBJ2-2|-
CASSRETQTGQNTGELFF
TGTGCCAGCAGTCGCGAAACCCAGACAGGCCAGAACACCGGGGAGCTGTTTTTT
>TRBV11-3|once|TRBJ1-1|-
CASSLFSAAFF
TGTGCCAGCAGCTTATTCTCGGCCGCTTTCTTT
>TRBV27|once|TRBJ1-3|-
CASGERRAVSGNTIYF
TGTGCCAGCGGGGAGAGAAGGGCGGTCTCTGGAAACACCATATATTTT
>TRBV27|-|TRBJ1-5|-
CASSLLGGNNQPQHF
TGTGCCAGCAGTTTGTTAGGGGGGAACAATCAGCCCCAGCATTTT
>TRBV24-1|-|TRBJ1-1|-
CATSDEGTAKAFF
TGTGCCACCAGTGACGAAGGGACGGCGAAAGCTTTCTTT
>TRBV30|-|TRBJ2-5|TRBD1
CAWSARTGVQETQYF
TGTGCCTGGAGTGCCAGGACAGGGGTCCAAGAGACCCAGTACTTC
>TRBV7-9|-|TRBJ1-1|TRBD1
CASRTPGQGSEAFF
TGTGCCAGCAGGACCCCGGGACAGGGGTCTGAAGCTTTCTTT
>TRBV3-1/TRBV3-2|-|TRBJ1-5|TRBD1
CASSQEPTNTLAGGYQPQHF
TGTGCCAGCAGCCAAGAACCTACCAATACTTTGGCAGGGGGGTATCAGCCCCAGCATTTT
>TRBV7-9|-|TRBJ2-1|TRBD2
CASRAPGLADNEQFF
TGTGCCAGCAGGGCACCGGGACTAGCGGACAATGAGCAGTTCTTC
>TRBV6-5|-|TRBJ1-6|-
CASSYRGRSPLHF
TGTGCCAGCAGTTACAGGGGTCGTTCACCCCTCCACTTT
>TRBV4-1|-|TRBJ2-5|-
CASSQDPPGGGETQYF
TGCGCCAGCAGCCAAGATCCGCCAGGGGGAGGAGAGACCCAGTACTTC
>TRBV12-3/TRBV12-4|-|TRBJ2-7|-
CASSLARGGEQYF
TGTGCCAGCAGTTTAGCCAGGGGAGGAGAGCAGTACTTC
>TRBV7-2|-|TRBJ1-5|-
CASSSQGSPQHF
TGTGCCAGCAGCTCCCAGGGGTCGCCCCAGCATTTT